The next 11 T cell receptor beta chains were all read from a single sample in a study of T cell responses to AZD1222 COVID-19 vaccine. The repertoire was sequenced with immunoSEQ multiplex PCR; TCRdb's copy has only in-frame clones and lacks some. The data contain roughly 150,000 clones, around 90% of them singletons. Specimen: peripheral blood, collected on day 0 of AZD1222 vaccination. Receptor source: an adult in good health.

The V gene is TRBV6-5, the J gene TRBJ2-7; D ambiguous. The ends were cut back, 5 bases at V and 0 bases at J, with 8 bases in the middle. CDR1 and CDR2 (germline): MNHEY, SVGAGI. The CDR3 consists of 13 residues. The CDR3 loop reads CASSKGYSYEQYF. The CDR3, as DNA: TGTGCCAGCAGTAAGGGATACTCCTACGAGCAGTACTTC.

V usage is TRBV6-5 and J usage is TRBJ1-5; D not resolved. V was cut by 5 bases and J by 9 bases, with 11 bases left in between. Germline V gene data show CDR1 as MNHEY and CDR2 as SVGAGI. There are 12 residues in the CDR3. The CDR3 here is CASSLLTGPQHF. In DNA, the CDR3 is TGTGCCAGCAGTCTACTAACTGGGCCCCAGCATTTT.

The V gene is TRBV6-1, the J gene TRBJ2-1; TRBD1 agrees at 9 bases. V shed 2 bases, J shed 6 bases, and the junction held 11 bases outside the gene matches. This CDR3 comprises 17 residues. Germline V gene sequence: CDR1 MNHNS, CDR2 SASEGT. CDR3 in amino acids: CASSEQSGTGLFNEQFF. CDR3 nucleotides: TGTGCCAGCAGTGAACAGTCGGGGACAGGGCTTTTCAATGAGCAGTTCTTC.

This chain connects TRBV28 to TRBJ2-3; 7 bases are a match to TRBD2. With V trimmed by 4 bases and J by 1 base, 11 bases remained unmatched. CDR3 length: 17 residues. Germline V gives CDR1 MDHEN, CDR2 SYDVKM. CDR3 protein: CASSSLAVPPGTDTQYF. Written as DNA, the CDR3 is TGTGCCAGCAGTTCGCTAGCGGTGCCCCCCGGCACAGATACGCAGTATTTT.

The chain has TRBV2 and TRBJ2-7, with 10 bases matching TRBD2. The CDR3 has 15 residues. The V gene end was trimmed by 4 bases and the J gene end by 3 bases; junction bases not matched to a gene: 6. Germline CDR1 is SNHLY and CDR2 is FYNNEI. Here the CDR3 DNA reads TGTGCCAGCAGTGCCGCTAGCGGGAGTGGCTACGAGCAGTACTTC. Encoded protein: CASSAASGSGYEQYF.

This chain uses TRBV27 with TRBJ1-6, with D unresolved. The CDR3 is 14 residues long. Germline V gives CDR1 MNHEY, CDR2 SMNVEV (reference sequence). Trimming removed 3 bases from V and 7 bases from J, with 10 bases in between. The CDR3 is CASSFAHINSPLHF. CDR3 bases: TGTGCCAGCAGTTTCGCACATATAAATTCACCCCTCCACTTT.

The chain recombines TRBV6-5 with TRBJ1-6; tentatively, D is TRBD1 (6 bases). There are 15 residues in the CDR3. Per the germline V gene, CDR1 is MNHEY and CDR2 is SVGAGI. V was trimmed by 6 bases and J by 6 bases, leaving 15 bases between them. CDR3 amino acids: CASSRDILGNSPLHF. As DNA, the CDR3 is TGTGCCAGCAGCAGGGACATACTCGGTAATTCACCCCTCCACTTT.

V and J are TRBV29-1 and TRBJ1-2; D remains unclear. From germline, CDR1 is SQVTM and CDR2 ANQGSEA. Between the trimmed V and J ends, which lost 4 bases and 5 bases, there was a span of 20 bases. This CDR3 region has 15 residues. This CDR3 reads CSVGVTPAGKYGYTF. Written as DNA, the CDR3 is TGCAGCGTTGGAGTAACCCCGGCAGGAAAATATGGCTACACCTTC.

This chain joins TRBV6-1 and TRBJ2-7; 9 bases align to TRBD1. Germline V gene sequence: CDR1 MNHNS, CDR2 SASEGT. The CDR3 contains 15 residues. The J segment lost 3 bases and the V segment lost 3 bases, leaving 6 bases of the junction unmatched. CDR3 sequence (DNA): TGTGCCAGCAGTGACCGGGACAGGGAGCACTACGAGCAGTACTTC. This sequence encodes CASSDRDREHYEQYF.

CDR3 sequence (DNA): TGTGCCAGTAGTAGGCAGAGCCTCGGAAACACCATATATTTT. Its translation: CASSRQSLGNTIYF. The chain is built from TRBV19 and TRBJ1-3; no reliable D call. The germline CDR1 and CDR2 sequences are LNHDA and SQIVND (reference sequence). Trimming took 4 bases from V and 4 from J, leaving 11 bases between them. CDR3 length: 14 residues.

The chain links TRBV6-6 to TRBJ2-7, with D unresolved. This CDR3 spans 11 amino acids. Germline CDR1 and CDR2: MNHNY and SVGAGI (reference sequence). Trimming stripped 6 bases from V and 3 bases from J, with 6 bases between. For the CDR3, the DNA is TGTGCCAGCAGCCAATACTACGAGCAGTACTTC. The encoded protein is CASSQYYEQYF.